A single sample is the source of the 13 T cell receptor beta chains below, sequenced in a study of T-cell memory formation after mild COVID-19. TCRdb re-derived calls from the 5' RACE reads in MiXCR, one entry per CDR3 protein. The sample lists 350,000 to 400,000 distinct CDR3 sequences; about 21% were seen once. The specimen sequenced was PBMCs or a T cell subset sorted from them (not recorded which). Receptors originate from an adult woman who had mild COVID-19 (a few samples of this study predate the infection). Cell type and time point are not known.

This clonotype appeared a few times. The J gene is TRBJ2-7, the V gene TRBV6-2 or TRBV6-3; D ambiguous. Germline values: CDR1 MNHEY, CDR2 SVGEGT. CDR3 length: 14 amino acids. Trimming removed 6 bases at V and 3 bases at J, with 15 bases between. As DNA, the CDR3 is TGTGCCAGCAGCACTCCGGGCCGGATCTACGAGCAGTACTTC. As protein: CASSTPGRIYEQYF.

This clonotype was counted at least ten times. The genes are TRBV7-9 and TRBJ2-1; D is possibly TRBD2 (5 bases). Looked up from germline, CDR1 is SEHNR and CDR2 is FQNEAQ (reference sequence). The CDR3 consists of 16 residues. Trimming left V 5 bases short and J 6 bases short, with 20 bases between. The CDR3 DNA is TGTGCCAGCAGCCTTTTCGGGGAGCGGAACACCAATGAGCAGTTCTTC. Translating it yields CASSLFGERNTNEQFF.

This clonotype was counted between two and nine times. The chain employs TRBV12-3 or TRBV12-4 and TRBJ1-6, with D possibly being TRBD1 (5 bases). The V and J ends lost 3 bases and 13 bases respectively, with 16 bases between them. This CDR3 contains 14 residues. In DNA, the CDR3 is TGTGCCAGCAGTTTCGGGCAGGGCGCGTCGCCCCTCCACTTT. This encodes CASSFGQGASPLHF.

V and J are TRBV6-1 and TRBJ2-5, with D hard to call. V lost 3 bases to trimming and J lost 5 bases, with 10 bases between them. Looked up from germline, CDR1 is MNHNS and CDR2 is SASEGT. CDR3 length: 13 amino acids. The CDR3 here is CASSDLPGETQYF. The CDR3 nucleotides read TGTGCCAGCAGTGATTTACCCGGGGAGACCCAGTACTTC.

The J gene is TRBJ1-1, the V gene TRBV7-9; 10 bases fit TRBD1. Germline V gene lookup returns CDR1 SEHNR and CDR2 FQNEAQ (reference sequence). This CDR3 spans 14 amino acids. Trimming at V came to 6 bases and at J to 3 bases, leaving 4 bases not matched to a gene. CDR3 protein: CASRAGTGDTEAFF. CDR3 bases: TGTGCCAGCAGGGCCGGGACAGGGGACACTGAAGCTTTCTTT.

This clonotype appeared a few times. The V call is TRBV29-1, the J call TRBJ1-1; D uncertain. The CDR3 is 12 residues long. Per germline, CDR1 SQVTM and CDR2 ANQGSEA. V was trimmed by 7 bases and J by 1 base, leaving 10 bases between them. CDR3 bases: TGCAGCGCCCTGGACGGGAACACTGAAGCTTTCTTT. Protein: CSALDGNTEAFF.

In this sample, this clonotype turned up a few times. This rearrangement joins TRBV7-9 to TRBJ2-1; D might be TRBD1 or TRBD2, each matching 5 bases. V was trimmed by 7 bases and J by 9 bases, leaving 13 bases between them. Germline CDR1 is SEHNR and CDR2 is FQNEAQ (reference sequence). The CDR3 has 12 residues. In nucleotides, the CDR3 is TGTGCCAGCAACCTCCCGGGGCTTGAGCAGTTCTTC. As protein: CASNLPGLEQFF.

The chain links TRBV7-9 to TRBJ2-3, with unresolved D. Trimming stripped 4 bases from V and 0 bases from J, with 11 bases between. Germline CDR1 is SEHNR and CDR2 is FQNEAQ (reference sequence). The length of the CDR3 is 15 residues. The CDR3 region is CASSSEGTSTDTQYF. The CDR3, as DNA: TGTGCCAGCAGCTCGGAAGGAACTAGCACAGATACGCAGTATTTT.

This clonotype has a handful of counts. The chain uses TRBV11-2 and TRBJ2-2; D perhaps matches TRBD1 (6 bases). There are 16 residues in the CDR3. The V gene's germline CDR1 is SGHAT and CDR2 FQNNGV. The germline V and J ends were trimmed by 1 base and 3 bases, with 12 bases remaining between them. In DNA, the CDR3 is TGTGCCAGCAGCTTAGTCCGACAGGAGGACACCGGGGAGCTGTTTTTT. It codes for CASSLVRQEDTGELFF.

This clonotype was seen more than once but under ten times. V usage is TRBV9 and J usage is TRBJ2-7; TRBD2 matches at 11 bases. Germline V gene data show CDR1 as SGDLS and CDR2 as YYNGEE. The CDR3 loop spans 15 amino acids. V lost 3 bases to trimming and J lost 3 bases; unmatched junction nucleotides: 5. The CDR3: CASSATGTSGYEQYF. The CDR3 nucleotides read TGTGCCAGCAGCGCAACCGGGACTAGCGGCTACGAGCAGTACTTC. Drawing the rest from reference TRBV9 and TRBJ2-7, the complete variable domain is DSGVTQTPKHLITATGQRVTLRCSPRSGDLSVYWYQQSLDQGLQFLIQYYNGEERAKGNILERFSAQQFPDLHSELNLSSLELGDSALYFCASSATGTSGYEQYFGPGTRLTVT.

This chain uses TRBV12-3 or TRBV12-4 with TRBJ1-1; the D is unclear. This CDR3 has 12 residues. The V end was cut by 3 bases, the J end by 11 bases, with 13 bases between. CDR3 loop: CASSFDGDNAFF. The DNA of the CDR3 is TGTGCCAGCAGTTTCGATGGGGATAATGCTTTCTTT.

The chain recombines TRBV24-1 with TRBJ1-1; maybe TRBD1 (5 bases). This CDR3 spans 15 amino acids. V dropped 0 bases and J dropped 1 base, with 8 bases sitting between them. Germline V lookup: CDR1 KGHDR, CDR2 SFDVKD. The CDR3: CATSDLQGRNTEAFF. The CDR3 DNA reads as TGTGCCACCAGTGATTTGCAGGGAAGGAACACTGAAGCTTTCTTT.

V usage is TRBV6-6 and J usage is TRBJ2-1; tentative D call: TRBD2 (7 bases). The CDR3 is 15 amino acids. The germline gives CDR1 MNHNY, CDR2 SVGAGI (reference sequence). Trimming pared 6 bases from V and 3 bases from J, leaving 15 bases between. The CDR3 DNA reads TGTGCCAGCAGCATTGAGGGGGGGAACTACAATGAGCAGTTCTTC. Protein: CASSIEGGNYNEQFF.